This TCR beta chain was sequenced for a study of T cell responses to AZD1222 COVID-19 vaccine. Comments on this clone: Antigen specificity is unknown.

TCRdb's copy holds only in-frame clones and misses some; the assay was immunoSEQ multiplex PCR. The sample includes 150,000 or so clones, less than 95% of them seen just once. Study-level findings and limits: At study baseline, merely five or six AZD1222 recipients were seropositive. The donor group comprised mostly white British people and more females; the analysis possibly underestimated clonal diversity. Two AZD1222 doses significantly raised spike-specific TCR breadth and depth over controls.

The clonotype originates from an adult in good health. Sequences were derived from peripheral blood, sampled on day 0 of AZD1222 vaccination.

CDR3 sequence (DNA): TGCGCCAGCAGGGGGACAGGGTCCTACGAGCAGTACTTC. It is translated as CASRGTGSYEQYF. This sequence joins TRBV5-1 and TRBJ2-7; 9 bases are shared with TRBD1. The CDR3 runs 13 residues. Per germline, CDR1 SGHRS and CDR2 YFSETQ. The trim removed 5 bases at V and 1 base at J, leaving 1 base unmatched.